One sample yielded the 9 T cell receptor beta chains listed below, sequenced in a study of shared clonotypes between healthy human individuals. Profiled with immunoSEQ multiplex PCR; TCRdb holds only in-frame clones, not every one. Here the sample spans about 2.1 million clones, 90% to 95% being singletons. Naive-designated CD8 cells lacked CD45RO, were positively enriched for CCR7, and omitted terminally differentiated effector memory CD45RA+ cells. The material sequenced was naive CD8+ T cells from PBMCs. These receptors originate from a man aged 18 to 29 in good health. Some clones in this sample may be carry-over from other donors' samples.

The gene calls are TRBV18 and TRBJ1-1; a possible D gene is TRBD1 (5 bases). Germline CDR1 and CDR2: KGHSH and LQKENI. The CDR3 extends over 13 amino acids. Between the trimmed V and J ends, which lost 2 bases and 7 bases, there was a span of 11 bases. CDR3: CASSPEGSGEAFF. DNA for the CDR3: TGTGCCAGCTCACCAGAGGGGTCGGGTGAAGCTTTCTTT.

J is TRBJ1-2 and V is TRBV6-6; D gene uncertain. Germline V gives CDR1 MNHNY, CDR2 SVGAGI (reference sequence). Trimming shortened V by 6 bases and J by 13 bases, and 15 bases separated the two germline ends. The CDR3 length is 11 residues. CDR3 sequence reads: CASSDHVGSTF. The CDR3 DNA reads TGTGCCAGCAGCGACCATGTGGGTTCCACCTTC.

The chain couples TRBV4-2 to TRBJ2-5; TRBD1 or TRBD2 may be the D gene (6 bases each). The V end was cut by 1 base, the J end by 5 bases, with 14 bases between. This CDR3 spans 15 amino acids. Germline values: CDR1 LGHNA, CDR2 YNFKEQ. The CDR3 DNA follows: TGTGCCAGCAGCCAAGGACTAGGGGGTGGTGAGACCCAGTACTTC. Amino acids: CASSQGLGGGETQYF.

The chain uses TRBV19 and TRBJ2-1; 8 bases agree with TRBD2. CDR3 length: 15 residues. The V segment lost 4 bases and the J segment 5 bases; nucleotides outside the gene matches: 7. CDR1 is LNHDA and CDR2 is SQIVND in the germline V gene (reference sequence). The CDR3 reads CASSTVAGWDNEQFF. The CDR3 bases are TGTGCCAGTAGTACCGTAGCGGGATGGGACAATGAGCAGTTCTTC.

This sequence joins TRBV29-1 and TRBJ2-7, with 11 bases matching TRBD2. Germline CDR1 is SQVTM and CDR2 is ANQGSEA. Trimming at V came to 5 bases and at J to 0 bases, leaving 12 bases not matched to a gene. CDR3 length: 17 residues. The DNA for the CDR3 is TGCAGCGTTTCCGACCTCTTGCTAGCGGGAGGCTCCTACGAGCAGTACTTC. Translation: CSVSDLLLAGGSYEQYF.

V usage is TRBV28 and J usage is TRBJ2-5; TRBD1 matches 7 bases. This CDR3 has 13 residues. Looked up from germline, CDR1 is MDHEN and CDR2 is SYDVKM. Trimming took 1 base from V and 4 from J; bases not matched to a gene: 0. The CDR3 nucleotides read TGTGCCAGCAGTTTATACAGGGGAGAGACCCAGTACTTC. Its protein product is CASSLYRGETQYF.

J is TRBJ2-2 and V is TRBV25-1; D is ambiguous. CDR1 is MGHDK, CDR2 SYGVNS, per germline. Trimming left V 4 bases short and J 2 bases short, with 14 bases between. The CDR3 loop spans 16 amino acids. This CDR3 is CASSASAWANTGELFF. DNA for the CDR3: TGTGCCAGCAGTGCCAGCGCCTGGGCAAACACCGGGGAGCTGTTTTTT.

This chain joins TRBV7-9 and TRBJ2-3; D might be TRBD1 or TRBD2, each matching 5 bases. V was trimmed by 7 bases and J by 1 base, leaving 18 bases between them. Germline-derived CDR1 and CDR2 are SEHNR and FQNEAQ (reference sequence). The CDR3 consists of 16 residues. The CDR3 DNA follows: TGTGCCAGCAACCAACCCCGGGACCCGGGCACAGATACGCAGTATTTT. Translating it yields CASNQPRDPGTDTQYF.

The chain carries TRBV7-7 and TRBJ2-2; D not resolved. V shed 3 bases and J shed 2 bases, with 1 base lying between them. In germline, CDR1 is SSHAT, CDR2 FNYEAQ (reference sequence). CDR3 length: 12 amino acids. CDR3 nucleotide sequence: TGTGCCAGCAGCTTCAACACCGGGGAGCTGTTTTTT. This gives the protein CASSFNTGELFF. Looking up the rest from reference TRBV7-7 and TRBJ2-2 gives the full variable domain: GAGVSQSPRYKVTKRGQDVTLRCDPISSHATLYWYQQALGQGPEFLTYFNYEAQPDKSGLPSDRFSAERPEGSISTLTIQRTEQRDSAMYRCASSFNTGELFFGEGSRLTVL.